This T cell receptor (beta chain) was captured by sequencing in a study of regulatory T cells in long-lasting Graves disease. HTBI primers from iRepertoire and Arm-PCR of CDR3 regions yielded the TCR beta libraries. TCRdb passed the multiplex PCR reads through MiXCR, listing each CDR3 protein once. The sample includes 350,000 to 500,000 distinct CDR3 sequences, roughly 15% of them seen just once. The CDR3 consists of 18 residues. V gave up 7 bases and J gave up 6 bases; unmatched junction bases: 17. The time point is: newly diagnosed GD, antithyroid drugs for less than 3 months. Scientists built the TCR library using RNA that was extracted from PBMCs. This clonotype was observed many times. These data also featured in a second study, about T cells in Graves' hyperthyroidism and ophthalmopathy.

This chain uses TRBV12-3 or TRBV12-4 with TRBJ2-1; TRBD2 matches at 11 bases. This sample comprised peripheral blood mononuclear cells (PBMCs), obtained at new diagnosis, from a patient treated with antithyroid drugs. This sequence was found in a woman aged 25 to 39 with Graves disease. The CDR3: CASTAHGRLAGIGNEQFF. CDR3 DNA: TGTGCCAGCACCGCCCACGGCAGACTAGCGGGAATTGGCAATGAGCAGTTCTTC.